These 17 T cell receptor beta chains were sequenced from one sample in a study of T cells in Graves' hyperthyroidism and ophthalmopathy. Amplification targeted TCR beta CDR3 regions from RNA transcripts. The TCR CDR3 was amplified in a first-round RT-PCR using the HTBI primer set. TCRdb processed the multiplex PCR reads anew with MiXCR; each CDR3 protein has one entry. The sample gives roughly 500,000 distinct CDR3 sequences, about 15% of which show up once; almost 6% is in the top ten. Sequencing used blood. Every receptor here comes from a woman under 40 with Graves' hyperthyroidism that later progressed to Graves' ophthalmopathy.

Notes on this clonotype: A much larger clone lies a single base off, so this may be a read error. V gene TRBV20-1 combines with J gene TRBJ1-2; D is unresolved. The germline V gene encodes CDR1 DFQATT and CDR2 SNEGSKA (reference sequence). The length of the CDR3 is 13 residues. CDR3 loop: CSARATEVYGCTF. The DNA for the CDR3 is TGCAGTGCTAGAGCCACAGAAGTCTATGGCTGCACCTTC.

There are many counts of this clonotype. The V call is TRBV20-1, the J call TRBJ1-2; 8 bases agree with TRBD1. Looked up from germline, CDR1 is DFQATT and CDR2 is SNEGSKA (reference sequence). The CDR3 extends over 12 amino acids. Unmatched junction bases numbered 4, after V lost 8 bases and J lost 2 bases. CDR3 DNA sequence: TGCAGTTTACGGGACAGGAACTATGGCTACACCTTC. Its translation is CSLRDRNYGYTF.

This clonotype was seen a handful of times. The rearrangement joins TRBV5-1 to TRBJ2-3; 7 nucleotides align to TRBD2. The CDR3 length is 17 residues. V lost 5 bases to trimming and J lost 2 bases; unmatched junction nucleotides: 14. Germline loops: CDR1 SGHRS, CDR2 YFSETQ. Here the CDR3 reads CASRIRGIGRPTDTQYF. CDR3 bases: TGCGCCAGCAGGATACGGGGTATCGGGAGGCCCACAGATACGCAGTATTTT.

This clonotype was found a few times. The V gene is TRBV6-2 or TRBV6-3, the J gene TRBJ2-1; D ambiguous. The germline gives CDR1 MNHEY, CDR2 SVGEGT. The ends were cut back, 6 bases at V and 6 bases at J, with 9 bases in the middle. The CDR3 loop spans 12 amino acids. CDR3 DNA: TGTGCCAGCAGGACTTCGGCCAATGAGCAGTTCTTC. Translation gives CASRTSANEQFF.

Ten or more counts support this clonotype. This chain connects TRBV11-2 to TRBJ1-2; D perhaps matches TRBD1 (6 bases). Germline CDR1 reads SGHAT; CDR2 reads FQNNGV. CDR3 size: 14 residues. Deletions cut 5 bases from V and 4 bases from J, with 14 bases between. CDR3 DNA: TGTGCCAGCAGCCCCCTTACAGGGCTCTATGGCTACACCTTC. Translation gives CASSPLTGLYGYTF.

The genes are TRBV13 and TRBJ2-3; a possible D gene is TRBD2 (6 bases). CDR1 is PRHDT, CDR2 FYEKMQ, per germline (reference sequence). Between the trimmed V and J ends, which lost 1 base and 5 bases, there was a span of 16 bases. CDR3 length: 16 residues. CDR3 region: CASSLDGGGHGDTQYF. Here the CDR3 DNA reads TGTGCCAGCAGCTTAGACGGGGGAGGCCATGGAGATACGCAGTATTTT.

This chain links TRBV29-1 with TRBJ2-7, with TRBD2 matching 9 bases. The germline CDR1 and CDR2 sequences are SQVTM and ANQGSEA. CDR3 length equals 18 residues. V was clipped by 6 bases and J by 3 bases; unmatched bases: 21. The chain's CDR3 is CSVVGTSRRRGEHYEQYF. The DNA of the CDR3 is TGCAGCGTAGTAGGGACTAGCCGGAGGAGAGGAGAACACTACGAGCAGTACTTC.

Here the CDR3 reads CASRPITPGQGAKGANVLTF. CDR3 in DNA: TGTGCCAGCAGACCTATCACTCCGGGACAGGGGGCGAAAGGGGCCAACGTCCTGACTTTC. The J gene is TRBJ2-6, the V gene TRBV7-9; 12 bases match TRBD1. The junction had 16 bases not matched to a gene; V was cut back by 6 bases and J by 4 bases. Germline loops: CDR1 SEHNR, CDR2 FQNEAQ (reference sequence). The CDR3 contains 20 residues.

The chain links TRBV6-1 to TRBJ2-2; TRBD1 agrees at 10 bases. The germline V gene encodes CDR1 MNHNS and CDR2 SASEGT. The CDR3 extends over 13 amino acids. V dropped 10 bases and J dropped 5; count of bases not matched to a gene: 4. CDR3 bases: TGTGCCACTGACAGGGGGCGGACCGGGGAGCTGTTTTTT. It is translated as CATDRGRTGELFF.

This clonotype occurred once. CDR3 sequence (DNA): TGTGCCAGCAGTGAGGACAGGGGGGGAGCTTTCTTT. Protein sequence: CASSEDRGGAFF. The gene calls are TRBV2 and TRBJ1-1, with TRBD1 matching 10 bases. Germline V gives CDR1 SNHLY, CDR2 FYNNEI. CDR3 length equals 12 residues. J gave up 10 bases and V 3 bases, and 2 bases lay outside the gene matches.

The table lists this clonotype with many counts. The V and J genes are TRBV12-3 or TRBV12-4 and TRBJ2-6; D is unclear. The CDR3 extends over 16 amino acids. Trimming shortened V by 2 bases and J by 2 bases, and 10 bases separated the two germline ends. The CDR3 region is CASSLSVRAGANVLTF. The CDR3, as DNA: TGTGCCAGCAGTTTAAGTGTCCGCGCTGGGGCCAACGTCCTGACTTTC.

Regarding this clonotype: Since a much larger clone is just one base distant, this may be a read error. The CDR3 nucleotides are TGTGCCAGCTGCCAAGATGGGGACCTTACGCAGTATTTT. Its translation is CASCQDGDLTQYF. V and J are TRBV3-1 and TRBJ2-3, with D tentatively TRBD1 or TRBD2 (5 bases each). This CDR3 comprises 13 residues. The V gene's germline CDR1 is LGHDT and CDR2 YNNKEL (reference sequence).

This clonotype was seen ten or more times. The chain employs TRBV11-2 and TRBJ2-1; 7 nucleotides match TRBD2. Germline V gene sequence: CDR1 SGHAT, CDR2 FQNNGV. V lost 1 base and J lost 3; bases outside the gene matches: 3. The CDR3 spans 15 residues. CDR3 residues: CASSLGGGFYNEQFF. The CDR3 bases are TGTGCCAGCAGCTTAGGGGGGGGGTTCTACAATGAGCAGTTCTTC.

On this clonotype: A clone one base away is much larger, so this may be a read error. The CDR3 loop reads CASRWTGRAEKLFF. The CDR3 nucleotides read TGTGCCAGCAGATGGACAGGGAGAGCGGAAAAACTGTTTTTT. The chain uses TRBV6-2 or TRBV6-3 and TRBJ1-4, with 8 bases lining up with TRBD1. Germline V gene data show CDR1 as MNHEY and CDR2 as SVGEGT. The CDR3 is 14 residues long. The V gene end was trimmed by 6 bases and the J gene end by 8 bases; junction bases not matched to a gene: 8.

This clonotype was counted ten times or more. This CDR3 is CSAIDREDGYTF. The CDR3 DNA follows: TGCAGCGCTATAGACAGGGAGGATGGCTACACCTTC. This chain links TRBV29-1 with TRBJ1-2; 7 nucleotides line up with TRBD1. The CDR3 has 12 residues. V gave up 7 bases and J gave up 6 bases; unmatched junction bases: 8. Germline loops: CDR1 SQVTM, CDR2 ANQGSEA.

The chain joins TRBV27 to TRBJ2-1; 7 bases fit TRBD2. CDR1 and CDR2 from the germline V gene are MNHEY and SMNVEV (reference sequence). The CDR3 covers 12 residues. The CDR3 here is CGPGTNHNEQFF. CDR3 nucleotides: TGTGGACCGGGGACTAACCACAATGAGCAGTTCTTC.

This clonotype was counted ten times or more. CDR3 sequence reads: CASSLSAGGTQNQPQHF. The CDR3 coding sequence is TGTGCCAGCAGTTTATCGGCGGGCGGGACACAAAATCAGCCCCAGCATTTT. The chain combines TRBV28 with TRBJ1-5, with D maybe TRBD1 (6 bases). This CDR3 spans 17 amino acids. The ends were cut back, 1 base at V and 4 bases at J, with 17 bases in the middle. Germline CDR1 MDHEN, CDR2 SYDVKM.